Listed below are T cell receptor beta chains from one sample, sequenced in a study of T cell responses to AZD1222 COVID-19 vaccine. The repertoire was sequenced with immunoSEQ multiplex PCR; TCRdb's copy has only in-frame clones and lacks some. The table includes 150,000 to 200,000 clones, 90% detected once. The sequencing used peripheral blood, collected 28 days after the second AZD1222 dose. Receptor source: an adult who received the AZD1222 COVID-19 vaccine. CDR3s include the opening cysteine and the closing phenylalanine or tryptophan. The order of the fields is clone size, V gene, J gene, D gene, CDR3 protein, CDR3 DNA. D genes are given only for firm matches. The size entry is marked missing in some rows and otherwise reads once, few, many or a size class.

clone_size: NA; v_call: TRBV5-8; j_call: TRBJ1-5; d_call: NA; cdr3_aa: CASSPGLYSNQPQHF; cdr3_nt: TGTGCCAGCAGCCCTGGACTGTATAGCAATCAGCCCCAGCATTTT
clone_size: NA; v_call: TRBV6-4; j_call: TRBJ2-3; d_call: NA; cdr3_aa: CASSDPNGNPGRDPRADTQYF; cdr3_nt: TGTGCCAGCAGTGACCCAAATGGGAACCCCGGGCGGGACCCGAGGGCAGATACGCAGTATTTT
clone_size: once; v_call: TRBV7-2; j_call: TRBJ1-5; d_call: NA; cdr3_aa: CASSRDGSNQPQHF; cdr3_nt: TGTGCCAGCAGCCGGGACGGGAGCAATCAGCCCCAGCATTTT
clone_size: once; v_call: TRBV7-2; j_call: TRBJ1-1; d_call: TRBD1; cdr3_aa: CASSFPDRARAFF; cdr3_nt: TGTGCCAGCAGCTTTCCGGACAGGGCACGAGCTTTCTTT
clone_size: NA; v_call: TRBV9; j_call: TRBJ1-2; d_call: TRBD1; cdr3_aa: CASSVAAGGGYGYTF; cdr3_nt: TGTGCCAGCAGCGTAGCCGCAGGGGGAGGCTATGGCTACACCTTC
clone_size: NA; v_call: TRBV19; j_call: TRBJ2-5; d_call: TRBD1; cdr3_aa: CASSMVGQGSTTQYF; cdr3_nt: TGTGCCAGTAGTATGGTGGGACAGGGGTCGACGACCCAGTACTTC
clone_size: NA; v_call: TRBV20-1; j_call: TRBJ2-3; d_call: TRBD2; cdr3_aa: CSASRLAGSLDTQYF; cdr3_nt: TGCAGTGCTAGTCGACTAGCCGGTTCTTTGGATACGCAGTATTTT
clone_size: NA; v_call: TRBV11-2; j_call: TRBJ1-6; d_call: TRBD1; cdr3_aa: CASSLDPRQGYSYNSPLHF; cdr3_nt: TGTGCCAGCAGCTTAGATCCCCGACAGGGGTACTCTTATAATTCACCCCTCCACTTT
clone_size: NA; v_call: TRBV7-2; j_call: TRBJ1-6; d_call: TRBD1; cdr3_aa: CASSLAGTAGSPLHF; cdr3_nt: TGTGCCAGCAGCTTAGCTGGGACAGCGGGTTCACCCCTCCACTTT
clone_size: NA; v_call: TRBV12-3/TRBV12-4; j_call: TRBJ1-3; d_call: NA; cdr3_aa: CASSWGNTIYF; cdr3_nt: TGTGCCAGCAGTTGGGGAAACACCATATATTTT
clone_size: NA; v_call: TRBV30; j_call: TRBJ2-1; d_call: NA; cdr3_aa: CAWSVHRTNEQFF; cdr3_nt: TGTGCCTGGAGTGTCCACAGGACTAATGAGCAGTTCTTC
clone_size: NA; v_call: TRBV30; j_call: TRBJ1-6; d_call: NA; cdr3_aa: CAWRQPSSSPLHF; cdr3_nt: TGTGCCTGGAGACAGCCTTCGTCTTCACCCCTCCACTTT
clone_size: NA; v_call: TRBV19; j_call: TRBJ1-2; d_call: TRBD1; cdr3_aa: CASSTPTGARVDGYTF; cdr3_nt: TGTGCCAGTAGTACCCCGACAGGGGCGAGGGTGGATGGCTACACCTTC
clone_size: NA; v_call: TRBV30; j_call: TRBJ1-1; d_call: TRBD1; cdr3_aa: CAWSGGIGTAEAFF; cdr3_nt: TGTGCCTGGAGTGGTGGGATCGGGACAGCTGAAGCTTTCTTT
clone_size: once; v_call: TRBV12-3/TRBV12-4; j_call: TRBJ1-2; d_call: NA; cdr3_aa: CASSPDGDYGYTF; cdr3_nt: TGTGCCAGCAGTCCTGACGGAGACTATGGCTACACCTTC
clone_size: NA; v_call: TRBV5-4; j_call: TRBJ2-7; d_call: TRBD1; cdr3_aa: CATPGQSPYEQYF; cdr3_nt: TGTGCCACCCCGGGACAGAGCCCCTACGAGCAGTACTTC
clone_size: NA; v_call: TRBV29-1; j_call: TRBJ2-2; d_call: TRBD1; cdr3_aa: CSVRGPVTGELFF; cdr3_nt: TGCAGCGTTAGGGGGCCAGTAACCGGGGAGCTGTTTTTT
clone_size: NA; v_call: TRBV11-2; j_call: TRBJ2-3; d_call: NA; cdr3_aa: CASSLVTDTQYF; cdr3_nt: TGTGCCAGCAGCTTAGTGACAGATACGCAGTATTTT
clone_size: once; v_call: TRBV19; j_call: TRBJ2-5; d_call: NA; cdr3_aa: CASSNGLQETQYF; cdr3_nt: TGTGCCAGTAGTAATGGGTTACAAGAGACCCAGTACTTC
clone_size: NA; v_call: TRBV19; j_call: TRBJ2-5; d_call: NA; cdr3_aa: CASSIQYRETQYF; cdr3_nt: TGTGCCAGTAGTATACAGTATCGAGAGACCCAGTACTTC
clone_size: NA; v_call: TRBV11-2; j_call: TRBJ1-2; d_call: NA; cdr3_aa: CASSLGSGPGKSYGYTF; cdr3_nt: TGTGCCAGCAGCTTAGGATCTGGACCCGGCAAATCTTATGGCTACACCTTC
clone_size: NA; v_call: TRBV6-4; j_call: TRBJ2-3; d_call: NA; cdr3_aa: CASSLGEDTDTQYF; cdr3_nt: TGTGCCAGCAGCCTGGGTGAGGACACAGATACGCAGTATTTT
clone_size: NA; v_call: TRBV7-2; j_call: TRBJ2-7; d_call: TRBD1; cdr3_aa: CASRVGGTGEQYF; cdr3_nt: TGTGCCAGCCGAGTGGGCGGGACAGGGGAGCAGTACTTC
clone_size: NA; v_call: TRBV7-9; j_call: TRBJ1-6; d_call: NA; cdr3_aa: CASSLVAGRNSPLHF; cdr3_nt: TGTGCCAGCAGCTTAGTGGCAGGGAGGAATTCACCCCTCCACTTT
clone_size: NA; v_call: TRBV28; j_call: TRBJ1-1; d_call: NA; cdr3_aa: CASGIPAGRTEAFF; cdr3_nt: TGTGCCAGCGGCATCCCGGCAGGGCGAACTGAAGCTTTCTTT